This T cell receptor (beta chain) was observed in a study of response to subunit inactivated influenza vaccine. Each CDR3 protein is one row after TCRdb ran MiXCR on the RT-PCR reads. In the table there are around 570,000 distinct CDR3 sequences, around 10% of which are singletons. Germline V gene data show CDR1 as LGHNA and CDR2 as YSLEER. V dropped 6 bases and J dropped 5 bases, with 13 bases sitting between them. The CDR3 is made up of 13 amino acids. This clonotype was seen only once. These sequences were also reported in another study, on T cells expressing NK-cell markers. That work contributes: 5'RACE template switching with UMIs produced the TCR beta cDNA. Repertoires of TCR beta were obtained from T cells sorted as CD3+CD56+NKG2C+, CD3+CD56+NKG2C- and CD3+CD56-NKG2C+. Eight donors were sequenced, of whom seven were HCMV-seropositive, while the remaining one was HCMV-seronegative. In a few donors, dominant clonotypes made up about 25-60.1% of CD3+CD56-NKG2C+ cells.

The material was PBMCs from blood, obtained on the day of vaccination. The V and J genes are TRBV4-3 and TRBJ2-5, with TRBD2 as a possible D gene (5 bases). This TCR derives from a man aged 45-60 years who received an inactivated influenza vaccine. The CDR3 region is CASSIDPGETQYF. The CDR3 bases are TGCGCCAGCAGTATCGATCCGGGGGAGACCCAGTACTTC.